This is a list of T cell receptor beta chains from one sample in a study of CD8 T cells in ankylosing spondylitis. Using its own MiXCR run on the 5' RACE reads, TCRdb lists one record per CDR3 protein. Here the sample spans a few hundred thousand distinct CDR3 sequences, roughly a quarter being singletons. What was sequenced was blood, either unsorted or a sorted T cell fraction (not recorded which). These receptors all come from a male donor with ankylosing spondylitis or in good health (not recorded which). Both conserved end residues are part of each CDR3. Each record gives: J gene, clone size, D gene, V gene, CDR3 DNA, CDR3 protein. A D gene is named only where the DNA matches it firmly. Expanded clones are given a class, and other clones once, few, many or no size at all.

TRBJ2-3 | - | TRBD2 | TRBV7-6 | TGTGCCAGCAGCTTCCCAAGCGGACTAGCGGGGTTTGCCGATACGCAGTATTTT | CASSFPSGLAGFADTQYF
TRBJ2-2 | - | - | TRBV28 | TGTGCCAGCAGTTTATTGGGGGTCGACACCGGGGAGCTGTTTTTT | CASSLLGVDTGELFF
TRBJ1-6 | few | - | TRBV18 | TGTGCCAGCTCACCACTCGAAGGGAATTCACCCCTCCACTTT | CASSPLEGNSPLHF
TRBJ2-7 | - | - | TRBV5-1 | TGCGCCAGCAGCACAGTCGTGACCTCCTACGAGCAGTACTTC | CASSTVVTSYEQYF
TRBJ2-6 | - | - | TRBV5-5 | TGTGCCAGCAGCGATCTCAGGGGTCCGGCCTCTGGGGCCAACGTCCTGACTTTC | CASSDLRGPASGANVLTF
TRBJ2-7 | many | - | TRBV13 | TGTGCCAGCAGCACATCCACTACCAGCTCCTACGAGCAGTACTTC | CASSTSTTSSYEQYF
TRBJ2-1 | many | - | TRBV20-1 | TGCAGTGCTTGCCCTATCGATGAGCAGTTCTTC | CSACPIDEQFF
TRBJ1-1 | - | - | TRBV29-1 | TGCAGCGTTGATGGGTACACTGAAGCTTTCTTT | CSVDGYTEAFF
TRBJ2-7 | few | TRBD1 | TRBV12-3/TRBV12-4 | TGTGCCAGCAGTCCGGGGACAGGGCGCTCCTACGAGCAGTACTTC | CASSPGTGRSYEQYF
TRBJ2-7 | many | - | TRBV6-5 | TGTGCCAGCAGTTACTCGAACCACAGGGACCTGGGCGAGCAGTACTTC | CASSYSNHRDLGEQYF
TRBJ2-3 | once | - | TRBV10-3 | TGTGCCATCGGGGGGATGAGTCCAGATACGCAGTATTTT | CAIGGMSPDTQYF
TRBJ1-3 | - | - | TRBV9 | TGTGCCAGCGGTGACAGGTCCTTAAACACCATATATTTT | CASGDRSLNTIYF
TRBJ2-1 | many | - | TRBV12-3/TRBV12-4 | TGTGCCAGCAGTTCTGACTGGTACAATGAGCAGTTCTTC | CASSSDWYNEQFF
TRBJ2-1 | - | TRBD1 | TRBV7-3 | TGTGCCAGCAGCTTAAGACAGGGCTACAATGAGCAGTTCTTC | CASSLRQGYNEQFF
TRBJ2-1 | - | - | TRBV29-1 | TGCAGACATACTAGTTCCTACAATGAGCAGTTCTTC | CRHTSSYNEQFF
TRBJ2-7 | - | - | TRBV15 | TGTGCCACCAGCAGAGTTCGGGGGCTCTACGAGCAGTACTTC | CATSRVRGLYEQYF
TRBJ1-1 | many | - | TRBV5-1 | TGCGCCAGCAGCGGAGGACATCCGGGGGGGGCTTTCTTT | CASSGGHPGGAFF
TRBJ1-5 | many | - | TRBV6-1 | TGTGCCAGCAGTCGGGACAGCAATCAGCCCCAGCATTTT | CASSRDSNQPQHF
TRBJ1-4 | many | - | TRBV20-1 | TGCAGTGCTGAGGGGGGGGGTTGGAATGAAAAACTGTTTTTT | CSAEGGGWNEKLFF
TRBJ2-7 | - | - | TRBV4-1 | TGCGCCAGCAGCCAAGTTGGGGGGTCGGGAGAGCAGTACTTC | CASSQVGGSGEQYF
TRBJ2-5 | few | TRBD1 | TRBV12-3/TRBV12-4 | TGTGCCAGCAGTCCCCTGGGACAGGGTGAGACCCAGTACTTC | CASSPLGQGETQYF
TRBJ2-4 | - | - | TRBV12-3/TRBV12-4 | TGTGCCAGCAGCACCCCCATGGGGCGGGAGTACTTC | CASSTPMGREYF
TRBJ2-1 | - | TRBD2 | TRBV4-1 | TGCGCCAGCAGCCGCCCCACTAGCGGGGGAGGCGGTGAGCAGTTCTTC | CASSRPTSGGGGEQFF
TRBJ2-1 | many | TRBD1 | TRBV20-1 | TGCAGTGCTAAGGGGAGAGGGGGCCTGTATGAGCAGTTCTTC | CSAKGRGGLYEQFF
TRBJ2-1 | - | - | TRBV6-2/TRBV6-3 | TGTGCCAGCAGTTCAGTTACCAACCCGGCTGAGCAGTTCTTC | CASSSVTNPAEQFF
TRBJ1-1 | many | - | TRBV12-3/TRBV12-4 | TGTGCCAGCAGTCCCCTAGGGAAGAATACCGAAGCTTTCTTT | CASSPLGKNTEAFF
TRBJ2-1 | - | TRBD2 | TRBV29-1 | TGCAGCGTCCTCCGGACTAGCGGGGGCTTCTACAATGAGCAGTTCTTC | CSVLRTSGGFYNEQFF
TRBJ2-2 | few | - | TRBV12-3/TRBV12-4 | TGTGCCAGCAGTACTCAGGAGAACACCGGGGAGCTGTTTTTT | CASSTQENTGELFF
TRBJ1-4 | few | TRBD1 | TRBV4-2 | TGTGCCAGCAGCCGCCCGACGGGACAGGATGAAAAACTGTTTTTT | CASSRPTGQDEKLFF
TRBJ2-5 | few | - | TRBV20-1 | TGCAGGGGGGGACAGATACAAGAGACCCAGTACTTC | CRGGQIQETQYF
TRBJ2-5 | - | - | TRBV29-1 | TGCAGCGCTACACGACAGGGAGGGGTCGGGACCCAGTACTTC | CSATRQGGVGTQYF